This entry lists 2 T cell receptor beta chains sequenced from one sample in a study of blood T cell repertoires in COVID-19. The table came from immunoSEQ multiplex PCR; TCRdb's copy has only in-frame clones and leaves some out. The table includes about 280,000 clones, around 84% detected once. The sample was PBMCs or T cells enriched from blood (not recorded which). These receptors all stem from a woman in her 50s who had recovered from COVID-19.

This rearrangement joins TRBV5-1 to TRBJ1-2; 9 bases are shared with TRBD1. The CDR3 runs 14 residues. Per the germline V gene, CDR1 is SGHRS and CDR2 is YFSETQ. V lost 0 bases, J lost 3 bases, and 0 bases stayed unmatched. This CDR3 reads CASSLGDRDYGYTF. The CDR3 DNA is TGCGCCAGCAGCTTGGGGGACAGGGACTATGGCTACACCTTC.

The chain joins TRBV5-8 to TRBJ1-1; TRBD1 might be the D (6 bases). V lost 4 bases to trimming and J lost 4 bases, with 14 bases between them. This CDR3 has 14 amino acids. The germline V gene has CDR1 SGHTS and CDR2 YDEGEE. The CDR3 loop is CASSVDATGTEAFF. The CDR3 region has the DNA TGTGCCAGCAGCGTGGACGCGACAGGCACTGAAGCTTTCTTT. The entire variable domain, with the rest obtained from reference TRBV5-8 and TRBJ1-1, is as follows: EAGVTQSPTHLIKTRGQQATLRCSPISGHTSVYWYQQALGLGLQFLLWYDEGEERNRGNFPPRFSGRQFPNYSSELNVNALELEDSALYLCASSVDATGTEAFFGQGTRLTVV.